This T cell receptor (beta chain) was identified in a study of cytomegalovirus exposure and HLA in healthy donors. With respect to this clone: The antigen is undetermined.

13 Jbeta primers and 60 Vbeta primers were used for the PCR. How the authors handled the data: A later analysis counted about 80 million unique TCR beta chains, around 10 million shared. The table came from immunoSEQ multiplex PCR; TCRdb's copy has only in-frame clones and leaves some out. That table furnishes V, J and clone size, whereas the DNA furnished D and trimming. The sample carries a few hundred thousand clones, over 60% recorded once. Trimming stripped 1 base from V and 2 bases from J, with 17 bases between. Germline CDR1 reads KGHSH; CDR2 reads LQKENI. CDR3 length equals 17 residues. Findings and caveats of the study: For most TCR beta V segments, an earlier analysis put the productive rate at about 87% or about 30% of the time. Some V segments (TRBV6-2 and TRBV6-3 among them) were excluded as indistinguishable.

This TCR derives from a man in his late teens or twenties in good health and CMV-seronegative. The sequencing input was PBMCs. The genes are TRBV18 and TRBJ2-5; D might be TRBD1 (6 bases). The DNA for the CDR3 is TGTGCCAGCTCACCACAGGTGGCAGGGACACCTCAAGAGACCCAGTACTTC. Protein: CASSPQVAGTPQETQYF. Full variable domain (outside the CDR3, taken from reference TRBV18 and TRBJ2-5): NAGVMQNPRHLVRRRGQEARLRCSPMKGHSHVYWYRQLPEEGLKFMVYLQKENIIDESGMPKERFSAEFPKEGPSILRIQQVVRGDSAAYFCASSPQVAGTPQETQYFGPGTRLLVL.